Sequencing of this TCR beta chain was carried out in a study of cytomegalovirus exposure and HLA in healthy donors. Study at large: In a later analysis, it was reported that the roughly 120 validation repertoires had been produced on the same platform as the 500 to 850 repertoires belonging to the first cohort.

The assay was immunoSEQ multiplex PCR, and TCRdb's table has in-frame clones only and misses some. Here the sample spans about 330,000 clones, 86% being singletons. With regard to this clone: No antigen is known for it.

Germline V gene sequence: CDR1 LGHNA, CDR2 YNFKEQ. The CDR3 extends over 16 amino acids. V lost 1 base, J lost 5 bases, and 5 bases stayed unmatched. Study observations and caveats: Subsequent analysis showed first-cohort TCR clusters tending to co-occur in more than 95 validation repertoires. There were over 150 TCR beta chains listed as cytomegalovirus-associated. There were some public TCRs occurring in many donors, but most TCR sequences were rare.

The sequencing sample was made of PBMCs. The chain couples TRBV4-2 to TRBJ2-1, with TRBD2 identical over 10 bases. The sequence was obtained from a woman aged 18-35 years in good health and CMV-seronegative. The CDR3 spells CASSQGLAGVDNEQFF. CDR3 DNA: TGTGCCAGCAGCCAAGGGCTAGCGGGAGTTGACAATGAGCAGTTCTTC.